This T cell receptor (beta chain) was profiled in a study of blood T cells in healthy people across ages. Broader study findings: The fall in TCR beta diversity per million T cells was roughly linear with age.

In each sample, at least 6 million PBMCs were isolated. It was with a sample-barcoded 5' primer and a J-beta primer mix that a second PCR of roughly 7 to 11 cycles was run. The authors tagged each cDNA molecule using a template-switch adaptor with 12 random nucleotides. A single record per CDR3 protein comes from TCRdb applying MiXCR to the 5' RACE reads. The repertoire consists of 1.5 million to 2 million distinct CDR3 sequences, with roughly 49% occurring once and the leading ten covering less than 2.5%. Only a few counts were recorded for this clonotype. Its target is unknown. Germline CDR1 MNHEY, CDR2 SVGEGT. The CDR3 has 12 amino acids. The V end lost 7 bases, the J end lost 8 bases, and 14 bases lay between the germline ends.

The genes are TRBV6-2 or TRBV6-3 and TRBJ1-2; D is ambiguous. This receptor was taken from a woman in her thirties or forties in good health. The source material was blood. The CDR3 loop reads CASTYGGGGYTF. The CDR3 DNA reads TGTGCCAGCACCTACGGCGGCGGGGGCTACACCTTC.